The rows below give T cell receptor beta chains drawn from one sample of a study of T-cell memory formation after mild COVID-19. MiXCR, run by TCRdb on the 5' RACE reads, gives a single entry per CDR3 protein. The repertoire holds about 400,000 distinct CDR3 sequences, approximately 18% seen once, with about 22% in the top ten. Sequencing was carried out using PBMCs or a T cell subset sorted from them (not recorded which). These receptors were obtained from a man aged 18-30 years who had mild COVID-19 (a few samples of this study predate the infection). Cell type and time point are not known. Each CDR3 is given with its conserved first and last residue. The order of the fields is clone size, D gene, J gene, V gene, CDR3 protein, CDR3 DNA. A D gene is named only where the DNA matches it firmly. Clone size is given for some rows only: seen once, a few or many times, or a class if the clone is expanded.

-	-	TRBJ2-2	TRBV4-3	CASRQDLRQGKNGELFF	TGCGCCAGCAGACAAGATTTACGGCAGGGGAAGAACGGGGAGCTGTTTTTT
-	TRBD2	TRBJ2-3	TRBV6-2/TRBV6-3	CASSSYPRTSGSTDTQYF	TGTGCCAGCAGTTCCTACCCCCGGACTAGCGGGAGCACAGATACGCAGTATTTT
-	TRBD1	TRBJ2-1	TRBV27	CASTPGTGLDNEQFF	TGTGCCAGCACCCCCGGGACAGGGCTGGACAATGAGCAGTTCTTC
few	TRBD2	TRBJ2-2	TRBV4-3	CASSLVAGDTGELFF	TGCGCCAGCAGCCTCGTAGCGGGGGACACCGGGGAGCTGTTTTTT
few	-	TRBJ1-1	TRBV20-1	CSARDPRFTEAFF	TGCAGTGCTAGAGATCCCAGGTTTACTGAAGCTTTCTTT
few	TRBD2	TRBJ2-1	TRBV6-5	CASSYSSGLAGNEQFF	TGTGCCAGCAGTTACTCGAGTGGACTAGCGGGGAATGAGCAGTTCTTC
-	TRBD1	TRBJ2-1	TRBV29-1	CSSPGQGESEQFF	TGCAGCTCTCCGGGACAGGGGGAGAGTGAGCAGTTCTTC
few	-	TRBJ1-1	TRBV7-2	CASRNSREAFF	TGTGCCAGCAGAAACAGCCGTGAAGCTTTCTTT
-	-	TRBJ1-2	TRBV2	CASSDPYNYGYTF	TGTGCCAGCAGTGATCCCTATAACTATGGCTACACCTTC
-	TRBD1	TRBJ1-2	TRBV12-3/TRBV12-4	CASSTGTGAWGYTF	TGTGCCAGCAGTACCGGGACAGGGGCATGGGGCTACACCTTC
once	-	TRBJ2-1	TRBV19	CASSICEKFF	TGTGCCAGTAGTATATGCGAGAAGTTCTTC
-	-	TRBJ1-2	TRBV24-1	CATPDILFYGYTF	TGTGCCACCCCTGACATCCTTTTCTATGGCTACACCTTC
-	-	TRBJ2-1	TRBV11-2	CASSITSLGEQFF	TGTGCCAGCAGCATAACTAGTCTCGGTGAGCAGTTCTTC
-	TRBD2	TRBJ2-5	TRBV18	CASSPGPSGGSRETQYF	TGTGCCAGCTCACCCGGGCCCAGCGGGGGTTCTCGAGAGACCCAGTACTTC
few	TRBD1	TRBJ2-7	TRBV29-1	CSGTSTGADEQYF	TGCAGCGGAACGTCGACAGGGGCGGACGAGCAGTACTTC
-	-	TRBJ2-7	TRBV12-3/TRBV12-4	CASSFEGMSYEQYF	TGTGCCAGCAGTTTTGAGGGAATGTCCTACGAGCAGTACTTC
few	-	TRBJ2-3	TRBV14	CASSQWGNTQYF	TGTGCCAGCAGCCAATGGGGGAATACGCAGTATTTT
few	-	TRBJ2-5	TRBV6-1	CASSKKRGAQETQYF	TGTGCCAGCAGCAAAAAGAGGGGTGCGCAAGAGACCCAGTACTTC
many	-	TRBJ2-7	TRBV5-1	CASSLGQGSYEQYF	TGTGCCAGCAGCTTAGGGCAGGGAAGCTACGAGCAGTACTTC